The T cell receptor (beta chain) under discussion was sequenced for a study of CD8+CD57+ T cells in acquired aplastic anemia. Concerning this clonotype: A much larger clone sits a single nucleotide away, making a read error possible.

Genomic DNA constituted the template upon which TCR beta VDJ and CDR3 profiling was performed. One entry per CDR3 protein, called by TCRdb with MiXCR from the reads. Of around 430,000 distinct CDR3 sequences listed, less than 35% were seen once; the top ten hold under 0.95%. CDR3 length: 14 residues. The germline gives CDR1 SGHTA, CDR2 FQGNSA. An expansion of CD8+CD57+ cells by flow cytometry had been shown in patients chosen for sequencing. The sequence derives from a human donor with aplastic anemia. The chain has TRBV7-2 and TRBJ1-2; D is perhaps TRBD1 (6 bases). Sequencing input: sorted CD4+, CD8+, or CD8+CD57+ T cells (not recorded which) from PBMCs. CDR3 protein: CASSPLAGGYGCTF. The CDR3 DNA sequence: TGTGCCAGCAGCCCTCTCGCCGGGGGCTATGGCTGCACCTTC.